These 12 T cell receptor beta chains originate from one sample sequenced in a study of blood T cells in healthy people across ages. PCR was performed a second time for about 7 to 11 cycles using a sample-barcoded 5' primer and a J-beta primer mix. MiXCR, applied by TCRdb to the 5' RACE reads, yields one record per CDR3 protein. Of about a million distinct CDR3 sequences in the sample, roughly 50% were seen once. Material: blood. Every receptor here comes from a man aged 30 to 39 in good health.

The CDR3 region has the DNA TGTGCCATCAGTGAGTCGAACAGGGGGAGCGGCTACACCTTC. Amino acids: CAISESNRGSGYTF. The V call is TRBV10-3, the J call TRBJ1-2, with 8 nucleotides matching TRBD1. CDR1 and CDR2 (germline): ENHRY, SYGVKD. V lost 0 bases, J lost 8 bases, and 5 bases stayed unmatched. The CDR3 is 14 amino acids.

This clonotype has more than one count but fewer than ten. The chain recombines TRBV28 with TRBJ2-7; D gene uncertain. Trimming cost V 6 bases and J 4 bases, with 13 bases left between them. Germline V gene data show CDR1 as MDHEN and CDR2 as SYDVKM. This CDR3 contains 13 residues. CDR3 sequence reads: CASRRRSSYEQYF. Here the CDR3 DNA reads TGTGCCAGCAGACGGCGTTCATCGTACGAGCAGTACTTC.

The chain has TRBV6-6 and TRBJ1-2, with TRBD1 matching 8 bases. The J segment lost 3 bases and the V segment lost 1 base, leaving 7 bases of the junction unmatched. The germline V gene encodes CDR1 MNHNY and CDR2 SVGAGI (reference sequence). This CDR3 contains 16 residues. Written as DNA, the CDR3 is TGTGCCAGCAGTTACTACGGACAGGGTGACGACTATGGCTACACCTTC. The encoded protein is CASSYYGQGDDYGYTF.

This clonotype was seen a handful of times. The junction does not match germline at one end; this may be a read error. This chain connects TRBV6-5 to TRBJ1-2; 8 bases map to TRBD1. This CDR3 is built from 14 residues. CDR1 is MNHEY, CDR2 SVGAGI, per germline. CDR3: CASRYSGGANGYTF. Here the CDR3 DNA reads TGTGCCAGCAGATACTCAGGGGGCGCGAATGGCTACACCTTC.

The chain recombines TRBV5-1 with TRBJ2-3, with 8 bases fitting TRBD1. Germline values: CDR1 SGHRS, CDR2 YFSETQ. The CDR3 is 14 amino acids. Trimming took 4 bases from V and 6 from J; bases not matched to a gene: 7. The CDR3: CASSLTAGGDTQYF. The CDR3, as DNA: TGCGCCAGCAGCCTTACCGCAGGGGGCGATACGCAGTATTTT.

In its sample, this clonotype was seen once. The chain joins TRBV11-3 to TRBJ2-1; perhaps D is TRBD1 or TRBD2 (5 bases each). Germline V CDR1 and CDR2: SGHNT, YENEEA. V was cut by 1 base and J by 7 bases, with 11 bases left in between. This CDR3 contains 14 residues. CDR3 region: CASSLVEGWNEQFF. DNA of the CDR3: TGTGCCAGCAGCTTAGTTGAGGGGTGGAATGAGCAGTTCTTC.

J is TRBJ1-2 and V is TRBV5-1; D may be TRBD1 (6 bases). The CDR3 spans 14 residues. V gave up 3 bases and J gave up 4 bases, with 13 bases separating them. CDR1 SGHRS and CDR2 YFSETQ come from the germline V gene. The CDR3 reads CASSSGQTFYGYTF. DNA for the CDR3: TGCGCCAGCAGCTCGGGACAAACGTTCTATGGCTACACCTTC. Full variable domain (rest looked up from reference TRBV5-1 and TRBJ1-2): KAGVTQTPRYLIKTRGQQVTLSCSPISGHRSVSWYQQTPGQGLQFLFEYFSETQRNKGNFPGRFSGRQFSNSRSEMNVSTLELGDSALYLCASSSGQTFYGYTFGSGTRLTVV.

This clonotype came up a few times. The chain couples TRBV6-2 or TRBV6-3 to TRBJ1-2; D is undetermined. Germline V lookup: CDR1 MNHEY, CDR2 SVGEGT. Trimming shortened V by 7 bases and J by 4 bases, and 16 bases separated the two germline ends. There are 14 residues in the CDR3. The CDR3: CASTADGASYGYTF. In nucleotides, the CDR3 is TGTGCCAGCACCGCGGACGGAGCTAGCTATGGCTACACCTTC.

This clonotype appeared a few times. This may come from a read error, since a much larger clone is one base off. The CDR3, as DNA: TGCAGTGCTAGAAACCGAGCGGGGCAAGAGACCCAGTACTTC. It specifies CSARNRAGQETQYF. The rearrangement links TRBV20-1 to TRBJ2-5, with TRBD2 matching over 7 bases. The CDR3 is 14 amino acids. Germline trimming cut 2 bases from V and 2 bases from J; bases unmatched to any gene: 5. Germline V gene lookup returns CDR1 DFQATT and CDR2 SNEGSKA (reference sequence).

This clonotype was detected a few times. The CDR3 DNA reads TGTGCCAGCTCACCCCAGGAGGGGCCCCAAGAGACCCAGTACTTC. Its protein is CASSPQEGPQETQYF. The rearrangement uses TRBV18 and TRBJ2-5; weak D call: TRBD2 (6 bases). This CDR3 has 15 amino acids. V shed 3 bases and J shed 1 base, with 12 bases lying between them. CDR1 is KGHSH, CDR2 LQKENI, per germline.

The rearrangement uses TRBV7-9 and TRBJ1-3; 7 positions match TRBD1. V was clipped by 5 bases and J by 4 bases; unmatched bases: 8. CDR3 length: 15 amino acids. Germline CDR1 is SEHNR and CDR2 is FQNEAQ (reference sequence). The CDR3: CASSAMTGTGNTIYF. Written as DNA, the CDR3 is TGTGCCAGCAGCGCGATGACAGGGACAGGAAACACCATATATTTT.

The CDR3 DNA follows: TGTGCCAGCAGCCGGTCGACGGGCACAGATACGCAGTATTTT. This sequence encodes CASSRSTGTDTQYF. The chain employs TRBV7-2 and TRBJ2-3, with D unclear. Germline V gene sequence: CDR1 SGHTA, CDR2 FQGNSA. V shed 5 bases and J shed 1 base, with 10 bases lying between them. The CDR3 spans 14 residues.